This T cell receptor beta chain was identified during a study of blood T cell repertoires in COVID-19. Looking at the study overall: From T cells, B-cell-depleted T cells, or PBMCs came the material, which was cDNA or gDNA.

Produced via immunoSEQ multiplex PCR; TCRdb's table is partial and in-frame only. The repertoire includes 150,000 to 200,000 clones, 84% of them detected once, and around a fifth sits in the top ten. The sequence was obtained from an elderly woman with acute or convalescent COVID-19. Sample: peripheral blood.

The CDR3: CASSRTQKETQYF. The CDR3 coding sequence is TGTGCCAGCAGCCGAACACAAAAAGAGACCCAGTACTTC. The chain recombines TRBV7-2 with TRBJ2-5; no clear D gene. Germline-derived CDR1 and CDR2 are SGHTA and FQGNSA. There are 13 residues in the CDR3. V gave up 5 bases and J gave up 3 bases, with 10 bases separating them.